The source of this T cell receptor (beta chain) is a study of blood T cell repertoires in COVID-19. Turning to the study itself: The United States, Italy and Spain were the sources of the acute and convalescent COVID-19 samples. T cells, B-cell-depleted T cells, or PBMCs provided the cDNA or gDNA that served as material.

The CDR3 is 14 amino acids. Trimming took 5 bases from V and 4 from J, leaving 12 bases between them. The germline gives CDR1 KGHSY, CDR2 FQNENV. Original processing methods: Nucleated cell number was recorded as an estimate derived from reference gene primer amplification. Measured with immunoSEQ multiplex PCR; TCRdb has only the in-frame clones, and not every one. Clone size and the V and J calls come from that table; the DNA yielded D and trimming. The table shows over 150,000 clones, with around 85% occurring only once. Sequenced input: peripheral blood. The genes are TRBV16 and TRBJ1-5; D is perhaps TRBD1 (5 bases). This TCR was sampled from a woman aged 55 to 70 with acute or convalescent COVID-19. This CDR3 reads CASSLQGGNQPQHF. In DNA, the CDR3 is TGTGCCAGCAGCTTGCAGGGAGGGAATCAGCCCCAGCATTTT.